A single sample gave rise to the 27 T cell receptor beta chains below, sequenced in a study of beta chain features in type 1 diabetes. Notes on the study in general: Researchers report that Type 1 diabetes patients had moderately but significantly shorter TCRB CDR3s across all four CD4+ subsets.

TCRB transcripts that were expressed got sequenced, as all of the isolated RNA had been reverse transcribed. The repertoire was sequenced with immunoSEQ multiplex PCR; TCRdb's copy has only in-frame clones and lacks some. The sample includes 160,000 or so clones, about 10% of them seen just once. Their specific antigens are unknown. The specimen was central memory CD4+ T cells from blood. All receptors come from a woman in her 30s with type 1 diabetes.

A few counts support this clone. V is TRBV5-4 and J is TRBJ1-1, with TRBD1 as a possible D gene (6 bases). In germline, CDR1 is SGHNT, CDR2 YYREEE (reference sequence). Deletions cut 4 bases from V and 0 bases from J, with 13 bases between. The CDR3 sequence is 15 residues long. The CDR3 sequence: CASSRKGGVNTEAFF. In nucleotides, the CDR3 is TGTGCCAGCAGCAGAAAAGGGGGTGTGAACACTGAAGCTTTCTTT.

This clone was seen only a few times. The chain has TRBV4-1 and TRBJ2-7, with 9 bases identical to TRBD2. Trimming removed 1 base from V and 2 bases from J; junction bases left unmatched: 9. There are 17 residues in the CDR3. Germline-derived CDR1 and CDR2 are MGHRA and YSYEKL. The CDR3 DNA is TGCGCCAGCAGCCAAGCGAGGACTAGCGCTAGGCCCTACGAGCAGTACTTC. This sequence encodes CASSQARTSARPYEQYF.

The rearrangement joins TRBV5-1 to TRBJ2-3; weak D call: TRBD1 (6 bases). Trimming removed 3 bases at V and 2 bases at J, with 10 bases between. Germline V lookup: CDR1 SGHRS, CDR2 YFSETQ. The CDR3 runs 14 residues. This chain's CDR3 is CASSSRTVTDTQYF. In DNA, the CDR3 is TGCGCCAGCAGCTCTAGGACAGTCACAGATACGCAGTATTTT.

This clone showed up many times. The chain is built from TRBV7-9 and TRBJ2-7; TRBD1 might be the D (6 bases). The CDR3 is 13 residues long. V lost 5 bases and J 5 bases, leaving 13 bases between the germline ends. Germline CDR1 reads SEHNR; CDR2 reads FQNEAQ (reference sequence). The CDR3 protein is CASSPTGRHEQYF. The CDR3 DNA reads as TGTGCCAGCAGCCCGACAGGACGGCACGAGCAGTACTTC.

This clone was picked up a small number of times. The chain couples TRBV28 to TRBJ2-7, with 12 bases identical to TRBD1. This CDR3 has 15 amino acids. V was clipped by 6 bases and J by 3 bases; unmatched bases: 6. Germline V gives CDR1 MDHEN, CDR2 SYDVKM. The CDR3: CASSSGQGAGYEQYF. CDR3 DNA: TGTGCCAGCAGCTCGGGACAGGGGGCTGGCTACGAGCAGTACTTC.

This clone turned up a few times. The J gene is TRBJ2-3, the V gene TRBV13, with TRBD2 matching 11 bases. The germline CDR1 and CDR2 sequences are PRHDT and FYEKMQ (reference sequence). CDR3 length: 16 amino acids. V shed 5 bases, J shed 0 bases, and the junction held 4 bases outside the gene matches. CDR3 residues: CASSPRTSGSTDTQYF. Here the CDR3 DNA reads TGTGCCAGCAGCCCACGGACTAGCGGGAGCACAGATACGCAGTATTTT.

This clone has just a few counts. CDR3 nucleotides: TGTGCCAGCACCCAGGGGATAGCGCTAGAGACCCAGTACTTC. Protein product: CASTQGIALETQYF. The gene calls are TRBV2 and TRBJ2-5, with D possibly TRBD1 on 6 matching bases. The CDR3 is 14 residues long. Germline CDR1 reads SNHLY; CDR2 reads FYNNEI. Trimming stripped 7 bases from V and 4 bases from J, with 16 bases between.

The V gene is TRBV10-3, the J gene TRBJ2-7; 11 bases fit TRBD2. Germline-derived CDR1 and CDR2 are ENHRY and SYGVKD. The V and J ends lost 6 bases and 3 bases, in that order; junction bases with no gene match: 4. The CDR3 spans 14 residues. The chain's CDR3 is CAIRPGTSGYEQYF. The CDR3 nucleotides read TGTGCCATCAGGCCCGGGACTAGCGGCTACGAGCAGTACTTC.

This chain links TRBV5-1 with TRBJ1-2; D might be TRBD1 (5 bases). The CDR3 extends over 14 amino acids. In germline, CDR1 is SGHRS, CDR2 YFSETQ. V lost 4 bases and J 3 bases, leaving 13 bases between the germline ends. The CDR3 nucleotides read TGCGCCAGCAGCCCTGATGGGGGGGACTATGGCTACACCTTC. It yields the protein CASSPDGGDYGYTF.

The chain couples TRBV18 to TRBJ2-7, with D tentatively TRBD1 (5 bases). The CDR3 covers 14 residues. V lost 0 bases, J lost 3 bases, and 9 bases lay in between. The germline V gene has CDR1 KGHSH and CDR2 LQKENI. The CDR3, as DNA: TGTGCCAGCTCACCACCAGGGGATAGCTACGAGCAGTACTTC. Translating it yields CASSPPGDSYEQYF.

This sequence joins TRBV7-9 and TRBJ2-1, with 7 bases identical to TRBD2. V gave up 5 bases and J gave up 4 bases; unmatched junction bases: 5. CDR1 and CDR2 from the germline V gene are SEHNR and FQNEAQ (reference sequence). This CDR3 spans 14 amino acids. Here the CDR3 reads CASSGLAAYNEQFF. CDR3 DNA sequence: TGTGCCAGCAGCGGGCTAGCGGCTTACAATGAGCAGTTCTTC.

This clone was recorded a few times. This chain links TRBV19 with TRBJ1-1; D gene uncertain. V was pared by 8 bases and J by 1 base, with 11 bases between. The germline gives CDR1 LNHDA, CDR2 SQIVND (reference sequence). The CDR3 is 13 amino acids. CDR3 region: CASGRGQNTEAFF. The CDR3 coding sequence is TGTGCCAGTGGAAGAGGGCAGAACACTGAAGCTTTCTTT.

The gene calls are TRBV5-1 and TRBJ2-7, with TRBD2 matching 12 bases. After removal of 0 bases from V and 5 bases from J, the junction contained 9 bases not matched to a gene. Germline V lookup: CDR1 SGHRS, CDR2 YFSETQ. The CDR3 consists of 17 residues. The CDR3: CASSLVRLAGGQDEQYF. The CDR3, as DNA: TGCGCCAGCAGCTTGGTAAGGCTAGCGGGAGGGCAGGACGAGCAGTACTTC.

A few counts support this clone. V is TRBV4-1 and J is TRBJ1-1, with 7 positions matching TRBD1. CDR1 MGHRA and CDR2 YSYEKL come from the germline V gene. This CDR3 is built from 15 residues. J was trimmed by 2 bases and V by 3 bases; bases with no gene match: 6. CDR3 DNA sequence: TGCGCCAGCAGCCATGGGGACAGCCGAAACACTGAAGCTTTCTTT. This gives the protein CASSHGDSRNTEAFF.

The chain recombines TRBV30 with TRBJ1-1, with 10 bases aligning to TRBD1. The trim removed 2 bases at V and 3 bases at J, leaving 6 bases unmatched. Germline V CDR1 and CDR2: GTSNPN, SVGIG (reference sequence). The CDR3 runs 15 residues. The CDR3 region is CAWSHWDRGHTEAFF. The CDR3 DNA reads as TGTGCCTGGAGTCATTGGGACAGGGGACACACTGAAGCTTTCTTT.

The CDR3 region is CASSLREGETQYF. CDR3 DNA: TGTGCCAGCAGCTTACGGGAGGGGGAGACCCAGTACTTC. The chain has TRBV11-2 and TRBJ2-5; 8 nucleotides line up with TRBD2. The germline V gene has CDR1 SGHAT and CDR2 FQNNGV. The trim removed 2 bases at V and 5 bases at J, leaving 1 base unmatched. This CDR3 has 13 residues.

This clone was seen at least ten times. The chain joins TRBV9 to TRBJ2-4; 8 bases map to TRBD1. This CDR3 spans 15 amino acids. V lost 4 bases and J lost 7; bases outside the gene matches: 10. From germline, CDR1 is SGDLS and CDR2 YYNGEE. The CDR3 protein is CASSIRDRPQNIQYF. For the CDR3, the DNA is TGTGCCAGCAGCATCCGGGACAGGCCCCAGAACATTCAGTACTTC.

The chain links TRBV6-4 to TRBJ2-3, with a possible D match to TRBD1 (5 bases). Trimming removed 5 bases at V and 0 bases at J, with 9 bases between. The CDR3 extends over 14 amino acids. Germline V CDR1 and CDR2: MRHNA, SNTAGT. As DNA, the CDR3 is TGTGCCAGCAGTCTGACAGCTAGCACAGATACGCAGTATTTT. The encoded protein is CASSLTASTDTQYF.

This clone turned up a few times. The chain recombines TRBV6-1 with TRBJ2-1, with D tentatively TRBD2 (6 bases). The CDR3 totals 14 residues. CDR1 and CDR2 from the germline V gene are MNHNS and SASEGT. Trimming removed 6 bases at V and 4 bases at J, with 13 bases between. CDR3 loop: CASRNRDLYNEQFF. CDR3 nucleotides: TGTGCCAGCAGAAACCGGGACTTGTACAATGAGCAGTTCTTC.

This clone was detected only a few times. The gene calls are TRBV2 and TRBJ1-2; D not certain. The CDR3 consists of 12 residues. Germline loops: CDR1 SNHLY, CDR2 FYNNEI. The V gene lost 3 bases and the J gene lost 8 bases, with 10 bases spanning the gap. The CDR3 reads CASSEMLAGYTF. CDR3 DNA: TGTGCCAGCAGTGAGATGTTAGCGGGCTACACCTTC.

This chain connects TRBV7-3 to TRBJ2-3, with 8 bases that match TRBD1. This CDR3 contains 15 residues. Trimming at V came to 5 bases and at J to 7 bases, leaving 11 bases not matched to a gene. CDR1 is SGHTA and CDR2 is FQGTGA in the germline V gene. The CDR3 reads CASSRSGQGTHTQYF. The CDR3 coding sequence is TGTGCCAGCAGCCGGTCCGGACAGGGCACTCATACGCAGTATTTT.

The CDR3 loop is CASSSLVGVGELFF. In nucleotides, the CDR3 is TGTGCCAGCAGTTCACTAGTCGGTGTCGGGGAGCTGTTTTTT. This chain connects TRBV6-1 to TRBJ2-2; D is perhaps TRBD2 (5 bases). V was trimmed by 5 bases and J by 7 bases, leaving 14 bases between them. Per germline, CDR1 MNHNS and CDR2 SASEGT. This CDR3 region has 14 residues.

The CDR3 loop is CAISIYRDQRDEQYF. Written as DNA, the CDR3 is TGTGCCATCAGTATTTACCGGGACCAGCGGGACGAGCAGTACTTC. The V and J genes are TRBV10-3 and TRBJ2-7; D may be TRBD2 (6 bases). V dropped 5 bases and J dropped 5 bases, with 19 bases sitting between them. Per germline, CDR1 ENHRY and CDR2 SYGVKD. This CDR3 has 15 amino acids.

This chain links TRBV5-1 with TRBJ1-1, with D possibly matching TRBD1 (5 bases). The CDR3 totals 15 residues. The germline CDR1 and CDR2 sequences are SGHRS and YFSETQ. Trimming pared 3 bases from V and 0 bases from J, leaving 12 bases between. The CDR3 DNA follows: TGCGCCAGCAGCTACCGACAGAACATGAACACTGAAGCTTTCTTT. It is translated as CASSYRQNMNTEAFF.

This chain joins TRBV18 and TRBJ2-7; TRBD2 might be the D (6 bases). The V gene's germline CDR1 is KGHSH and CDR2 LQKENI. The CDR3 consists of 14 residues. The ends were cut back, 1 base at V and 6 bases at J, with 13 bases in the middle. The CDR3 sequence is CASSPLTGAGEQYF. Here the CDR3 DNA reads TGTGCCAGCTCACCACTTACGGGAGCGGGCGAGCAGTACTTC.

This clone was picked up a small number of times. The chain is built from TRBV5-1 and TRBJ2-3, with D tentatively TRBD1 (5 bases). CDR3 length equals 15 residues. Germline CDR1 reads SGHRS; CDR2 reads YFSETQ. The V end lost 1 base, the J end lost 1 base, and 10 bases lay between the germline ends. The CDR3 is CASSLRQPGTDTQYF. The CDR3 bases are TGCGCCAGCAGCTTGCGACAGCCCGGCACAGATACGCAGTATTTT.

The chain couples TRBV5-1 to TRBJ2-1, with no clear D. Trimming took 4 bases from V and 9 from J, leaving 8 bases between them. The CDR3 spans 11 residues. Germline-derived CDR1 and CDR2 are SGHRS and YFSETQ. CDR3 sequence: CASSPAVEQFF. Here the CDR3 DNA reads TGCGCCAGCAGCCCCGCGGTTGAGCAGTTCTTC.